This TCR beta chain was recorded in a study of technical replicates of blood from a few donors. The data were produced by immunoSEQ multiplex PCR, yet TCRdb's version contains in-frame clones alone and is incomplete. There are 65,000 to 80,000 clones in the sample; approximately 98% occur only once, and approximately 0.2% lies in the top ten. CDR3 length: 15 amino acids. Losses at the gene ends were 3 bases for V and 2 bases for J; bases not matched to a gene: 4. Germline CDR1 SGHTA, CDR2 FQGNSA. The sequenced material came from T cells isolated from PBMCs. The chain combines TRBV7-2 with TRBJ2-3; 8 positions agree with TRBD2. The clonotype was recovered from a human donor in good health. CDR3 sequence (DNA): TGTGCCAGCAGCTTTGGACTAGCTTACACAGATACGCAGTATTTT. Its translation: CASSFGLAYTDTQYF.